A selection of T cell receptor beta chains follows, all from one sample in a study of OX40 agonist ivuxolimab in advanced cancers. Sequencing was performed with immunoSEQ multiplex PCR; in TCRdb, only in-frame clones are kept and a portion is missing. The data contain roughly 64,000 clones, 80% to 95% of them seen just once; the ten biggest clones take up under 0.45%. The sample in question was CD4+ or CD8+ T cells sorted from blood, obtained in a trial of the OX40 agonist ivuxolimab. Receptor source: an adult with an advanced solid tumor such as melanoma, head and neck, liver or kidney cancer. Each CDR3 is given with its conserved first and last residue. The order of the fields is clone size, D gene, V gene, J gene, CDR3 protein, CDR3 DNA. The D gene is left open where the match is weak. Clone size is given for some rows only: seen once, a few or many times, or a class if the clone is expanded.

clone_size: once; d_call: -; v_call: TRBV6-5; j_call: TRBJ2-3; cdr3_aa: CASSYGGNSADTQYF; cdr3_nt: TGTGCCAGCAGTTACGGCGGGAATTCTGCAGATACGCAGTATTTT
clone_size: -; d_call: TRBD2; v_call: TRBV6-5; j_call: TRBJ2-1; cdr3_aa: CASRRGISSYNEQFF; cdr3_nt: TGTGCCAGCCGGCGGGGGATTAGCTCCTACAATGAGCAGTTCTTC
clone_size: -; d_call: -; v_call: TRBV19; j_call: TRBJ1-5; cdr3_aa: CASKTRGHNQPQHF; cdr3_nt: TGTGCCAGTAAGACGAGGGGTCACAATCAGCCCCAGCATTTT
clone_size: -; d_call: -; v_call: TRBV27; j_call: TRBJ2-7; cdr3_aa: CASSPELGRRYEQYF; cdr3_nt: TGTGCCAGCAGTCCAGAGCTCGGCCGCCGTTACGAGCAGTACTTC
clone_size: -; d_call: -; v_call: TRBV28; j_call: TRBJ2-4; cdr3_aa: CASSLQAGIKAKNIQYF; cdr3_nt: TGTGCCAGCAGTTTACAGGCGGGCATTAAGGCCAAAAACATTCAGTACTTC
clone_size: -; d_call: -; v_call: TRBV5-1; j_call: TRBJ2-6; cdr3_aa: CASSWATGSSGANVLTF; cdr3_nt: TGCGCCAGCAGTTGGGCGACAGGTAGCTCTGGGGCCAACGTCCTGACTTTC
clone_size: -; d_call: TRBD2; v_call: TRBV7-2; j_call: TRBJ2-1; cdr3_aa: CASSPTSGRTVNEQFF; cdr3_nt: TGTGCCAGCAGCCCCACTAGCGGGAGGACGGTCAATGAGCAGTTCTTC
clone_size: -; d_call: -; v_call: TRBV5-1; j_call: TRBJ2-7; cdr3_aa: CASRSGGSSYEQYF; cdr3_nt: TGCGCCAGCAGGTCGGGGGGCAGCTCCTACGAGCAGTACTTC
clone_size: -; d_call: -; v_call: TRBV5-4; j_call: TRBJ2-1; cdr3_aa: CASSPRSASYNEQFF; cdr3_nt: TGTGCCAGCAGCCCTAGAAGCGCCTCCTACAATGAGCAGTTCTTC
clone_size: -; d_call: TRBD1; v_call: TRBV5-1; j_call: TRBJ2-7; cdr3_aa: CASSLTGSYEQYF; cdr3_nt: TGCGCCAGCAGTTTGACAGGGTCCTACGAGCAGTACTTC
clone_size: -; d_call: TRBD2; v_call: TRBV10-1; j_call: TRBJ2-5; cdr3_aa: CASSSSGGLGATQYF; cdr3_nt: TGCGCCAGCAGTAGTTCGGGAGGCCTCGGGGCGACCCAGTACTTC
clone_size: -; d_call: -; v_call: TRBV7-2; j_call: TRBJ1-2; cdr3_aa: CASSLKRDYGYTF; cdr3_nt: TGTGCCAGCAGCTTAAAGAGGGACTATGGCTACACCTTC
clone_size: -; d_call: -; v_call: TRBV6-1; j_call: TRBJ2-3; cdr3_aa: CASSEAGAYTDTQYF; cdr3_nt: TGTGCCAGCAGTGAGGCAGGGGCCTACACAGATACGCAGTATTTT
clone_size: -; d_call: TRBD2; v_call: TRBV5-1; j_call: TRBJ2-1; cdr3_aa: CASSPGLASGVEQFF; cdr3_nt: TGCGCCAGCAGCCCGGGACTAGCGAGCGGGGTCGAGCAGTTCTTC
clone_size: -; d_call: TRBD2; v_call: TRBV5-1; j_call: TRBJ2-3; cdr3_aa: CASSRLAGGTDTQYF; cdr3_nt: TGCGCCAGCAGCAGACTAGCGGGAGGTACAGATACGCAGTATTTT
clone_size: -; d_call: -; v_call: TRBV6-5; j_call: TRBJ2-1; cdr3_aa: CASSRVWQDYNEQFF; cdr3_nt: TGTGCCAGCAGCCGCGTTTGGCAGGACTACAATGAGCAGTTCTTC
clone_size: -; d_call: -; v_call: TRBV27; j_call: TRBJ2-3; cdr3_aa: CASSFAPPLTQYF; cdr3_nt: TGTGCCAGCAGTTTCGCACCTCCCTTGACGCAGTATTTT
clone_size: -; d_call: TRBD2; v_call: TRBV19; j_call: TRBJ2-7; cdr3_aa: CASRELAGGSYEQYF; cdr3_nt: TGTGCCAGTAGAGAGCTAGCGGGAGGCTCCTACGAGCAGTACTTC
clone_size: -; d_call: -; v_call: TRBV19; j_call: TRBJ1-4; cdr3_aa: CASSIFWQEKLFF; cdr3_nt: TGTGCCAGTAGTATATTTTGGCAGGAAAAACTGTTTTTT
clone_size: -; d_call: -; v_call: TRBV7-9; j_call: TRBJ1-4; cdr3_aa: CASSSETGRRNEKLFF; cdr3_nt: TGTGCCAGCAGCTCAGAGACGGGACGGCGGAATGAAAAACTGTTTTTT
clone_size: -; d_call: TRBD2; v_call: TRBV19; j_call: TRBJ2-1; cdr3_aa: CASSIQGTGASGSSYNEQFF; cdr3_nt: TGTGCCAGTAGTATACAAGGGACCGGCGCTAGCGGGAGCTCCTACAATGAGCAGTTCTTC
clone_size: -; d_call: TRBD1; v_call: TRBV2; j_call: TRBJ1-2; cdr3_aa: CASLRDRNYGYTF; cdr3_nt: TGTGCCAGCCTGCGGGACAGAAACTATGGCTACACCTTC
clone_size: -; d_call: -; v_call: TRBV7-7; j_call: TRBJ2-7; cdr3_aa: CASSPGQNYEQYF; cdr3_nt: TGTGCCAGCAGCCCCGGACAGAACTACGAGCAGTACTTC
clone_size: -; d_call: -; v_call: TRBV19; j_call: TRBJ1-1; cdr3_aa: CASSIPPILGDTEAFF; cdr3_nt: TGTGCCAGTAGTATACCCCCAATTCTCGGGGACACTGAAGCTTTCTTT
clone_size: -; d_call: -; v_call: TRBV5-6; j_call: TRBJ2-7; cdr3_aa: CASSFHRAGEQYF; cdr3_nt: TGTGCCAGCAGTTTCCACAGGGCGGGGGAGCAGTACTTC
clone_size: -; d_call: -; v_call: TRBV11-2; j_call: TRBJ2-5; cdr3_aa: CASSLVLGYQETQYF; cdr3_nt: TGTGCCAGCAGCTTAGTTCTCGGGTACCAAGAGACCCAGTACTTC
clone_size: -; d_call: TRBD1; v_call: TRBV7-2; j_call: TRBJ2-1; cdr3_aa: CASRLVGGQSSYNEQFF; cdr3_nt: TGTGCCAGCAGGCTGGTTGGGGGACAGAGCTCCTACAATGAGCAGTTCTTC
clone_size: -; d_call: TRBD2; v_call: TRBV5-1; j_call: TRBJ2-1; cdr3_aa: CASSSRTSGRRYNEQFF; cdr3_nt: TGCGCCAGCAGCTCAAGGACTAGCGGGAGGCGGTACAATGAGCAGTTCTTC
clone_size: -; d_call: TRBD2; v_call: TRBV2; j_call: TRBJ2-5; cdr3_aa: CASSPKPVGGTSGFQETQYF; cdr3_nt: TGTGCCAGCAGTCCCAAGCCAGTAGGAGGAACTAGCGGATTTCAAGAGACCCAGTACTTC
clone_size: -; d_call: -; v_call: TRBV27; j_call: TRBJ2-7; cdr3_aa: CASSFDRDAGEQYF; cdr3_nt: TGTGCCAGCAGCTTCGATCGGGATGCGGGCGAGCAGTACTTC
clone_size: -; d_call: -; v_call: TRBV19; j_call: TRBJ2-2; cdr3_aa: CASSKWQSGELFF; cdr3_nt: TGTGCCAGTAGTAAGTGGCAGTCCGGGGAGCTGTTTTTT
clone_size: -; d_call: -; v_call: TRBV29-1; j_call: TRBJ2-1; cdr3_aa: CSVEAGGVRVHNEQFF; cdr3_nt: TGCAGCGTTGAAGCCGGGGGAGTAAGGGTACACAATGAGCAGTTCTTC
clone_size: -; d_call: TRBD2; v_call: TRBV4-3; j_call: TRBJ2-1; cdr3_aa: CASSQESPLAGGYDYNEQFF; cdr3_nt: TGCGCCAGCAGCCAAGAGTCCCCGCTAGCGGGAGGGTATGACTACAATGAGCAGTTCTTC
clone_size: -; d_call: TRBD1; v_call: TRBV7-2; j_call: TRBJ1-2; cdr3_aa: CASSRGGQASNYGYTF; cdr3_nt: TGTGCCAGCAGTCGTGGGGGACAGGCTTCTAACTATGGCTACACCTTC
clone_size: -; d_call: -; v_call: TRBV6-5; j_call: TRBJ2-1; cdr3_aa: CAASTPRVNEQFF; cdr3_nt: TGTGCCGCCAGCACCCCACGGGTTAATGAGCAGTTCTTC
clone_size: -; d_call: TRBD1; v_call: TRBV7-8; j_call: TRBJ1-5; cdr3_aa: CASSPPGQGNQPQHF; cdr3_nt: TGTGCCAGCAGCCCGCCGGGACAGGGCAATCAGCCCCAGCATTTT